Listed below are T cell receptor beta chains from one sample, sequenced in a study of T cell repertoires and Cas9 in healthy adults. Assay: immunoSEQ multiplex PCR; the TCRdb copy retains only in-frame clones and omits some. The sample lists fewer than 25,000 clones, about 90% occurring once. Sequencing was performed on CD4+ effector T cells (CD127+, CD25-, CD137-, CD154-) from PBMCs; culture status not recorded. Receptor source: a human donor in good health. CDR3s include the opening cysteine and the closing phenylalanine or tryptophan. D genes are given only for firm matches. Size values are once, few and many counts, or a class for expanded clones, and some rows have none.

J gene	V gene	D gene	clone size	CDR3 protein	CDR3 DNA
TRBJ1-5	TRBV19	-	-	CASSLLEGVYQPQHF	TGTGCCAGTAGCCTGTTGGAGGGCGTCTATCAGCCCCAGCATTTT
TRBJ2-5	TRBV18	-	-	CASSPDGAVTQETQYF	TGTGCCAGCTCACCGGATGGCGCGGTCACTCAAGAGACCCAGTACTTC
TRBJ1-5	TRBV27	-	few	CASSLGGGGRNQPQHF	TGTGCCAGCAGTTTAGGTGGCGGAGGGCGCAATCAGCCCCAGCATTTT
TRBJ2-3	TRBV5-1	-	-	CASSFSDGGTDTQYF	TGCGCCAGCAGCTTTTCAGACGGCGGCACAGATACGCAGTATTTT
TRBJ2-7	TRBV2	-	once	CASSEAETGTYEQYF	TGTGCCAGCAGTGAAGCCGAAACAGGGACCTACGAGCAGTACTTC
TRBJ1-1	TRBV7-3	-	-	CASSRRFPIEAFF	TGTGCCAGCAGCCGAAGGTTCCCGATAGAAGCTTTCTTT
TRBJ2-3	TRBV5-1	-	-	CASSTQAEGADTQYF	TGCGCCAGCAGCACGCAAGCGGAGGGGGCAGATACGCAGTATTTT
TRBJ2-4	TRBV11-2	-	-	CASSPFASVQYF	TGTGCCAGCAGCCCCTTCGCCTCCGTTCAGTACTTC
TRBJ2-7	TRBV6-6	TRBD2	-	CASSYLTSEGERYF	TGTGCCAGCAGTTACCTGACTAGCGAGGGGGAACGGTACTTC
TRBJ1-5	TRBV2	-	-	CASRYDRVGYNQPQHF	TGTGCCAGCAGGTATGACAGAGTTGGGTACAATCAGCCCCAGCATTTT
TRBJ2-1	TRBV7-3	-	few	CASSLDSYNEQFF	TGTGCCAGCAGCTTAGACTCCTACAATGAGCAGTTCTTC
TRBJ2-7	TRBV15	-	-	CATSRDQGKTYEQYF	TGTGCCACCAGCAGAGATCAGGGAAAGACCTACGAGCAGTACTTC
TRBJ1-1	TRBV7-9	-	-	CASTLQGGVGTEAFF	TGTGCCAGCACTCTCCAGGGAGGGGTCGGCACTGAAGCTTTCTTT
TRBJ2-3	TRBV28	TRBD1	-	CASSSTLRDRASDTQYF	TGTGCCAGCAGTTCCACACTCCGGGACAGGGCTTCAGATACGCAGTATTTT
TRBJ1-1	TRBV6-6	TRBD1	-	CASSKTGVTEAFF	TGTGCCAGCAGCAAGACAGGGGTCACTGAAGCTTTCTTT
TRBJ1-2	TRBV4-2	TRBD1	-	CASSAGQGEPSYGYTF	TGTGCCAGCAGCGCGGGACAGGGAGAGCCCAGTTATGGCTACACCTTC
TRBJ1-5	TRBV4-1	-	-	CASSPDSYSNQPQHF	TGCGCCAGCAGCCCGGACAGTTATAGCAATCAGCCCCAGCATTTT
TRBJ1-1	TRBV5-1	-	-	CASSTGSITEAFF	TGCGCCAGCAGCACAGGGTCGATCACTGAAGCTTTCTTT
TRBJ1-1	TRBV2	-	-	CASKETPNTEAFF	TGTGCCAGCAAGGAGACACCGAACACTGAAGCTTTCTTT
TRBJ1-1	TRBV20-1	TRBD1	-	CSATGDTEAFF	TGCAGTGCAACAGGGGACACTGAAGCTTTCTTT
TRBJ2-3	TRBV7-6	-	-	CASSPGTDTQYF	TGTGCCAGCAGTCCCGGGACAGATACGCAGTATTTT
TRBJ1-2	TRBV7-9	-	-	CASSLAATLAPGYTF	TGTGCCAGCAGCTTAGCCGCGACCCTTGCCCCTGGCTACACCTTC
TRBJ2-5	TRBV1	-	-	CTSSPPRTETQYF	TGCACCAGCAGCCCCCCCAGGACAGAGACCCAGTACTTC
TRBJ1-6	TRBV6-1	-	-	CASKEAMLSYNSPLHF	TGTGCCAGCAAAGAAGCGATGCTCTCCTATAATTCACCCCTCCACTTT